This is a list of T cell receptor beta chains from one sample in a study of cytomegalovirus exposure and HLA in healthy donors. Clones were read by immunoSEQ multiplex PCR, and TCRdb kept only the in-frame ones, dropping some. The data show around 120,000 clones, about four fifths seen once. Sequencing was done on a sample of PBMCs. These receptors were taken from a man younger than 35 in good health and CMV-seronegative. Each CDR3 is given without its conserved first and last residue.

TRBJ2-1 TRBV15 ATSREVRSYNEQF
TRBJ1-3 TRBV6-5 ASSYELSSGNTIY
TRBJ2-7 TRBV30 AWSIGGHSYEQY
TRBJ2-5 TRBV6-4 ASTLEHCSSEDQY
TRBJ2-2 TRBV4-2 ASSESGRDTGELF
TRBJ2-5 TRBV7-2 ASSLLQGNGRSLSQY
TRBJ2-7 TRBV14 ASSPFSGTSYGQY
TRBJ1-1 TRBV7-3 ASSRGSTTEAF
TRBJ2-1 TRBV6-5 ASSYSPSGVYNEQF
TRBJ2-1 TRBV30 AWTHPGSRGYEQF
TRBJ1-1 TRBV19 ASSIDPRESTEAF
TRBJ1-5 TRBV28 ASSLGRYGNQPQH
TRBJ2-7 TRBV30 AWTQRGAGEQY
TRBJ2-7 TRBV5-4 ASSSRPLGRGYEQY
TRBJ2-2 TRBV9 ASSVDITGELF
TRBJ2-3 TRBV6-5 ASSYSGRTDTQY
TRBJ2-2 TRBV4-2 ASSQDQDRLHGELF
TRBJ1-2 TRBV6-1 ASSEADKSYHGYT
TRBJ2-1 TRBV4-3 ASSLGLAESYNEQF
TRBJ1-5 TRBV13 ASSSTTGGGNQPQH
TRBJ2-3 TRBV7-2 ASSLGLAGGQLSDTQY
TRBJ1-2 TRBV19 ASIQTAPNYGYT
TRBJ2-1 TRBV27 ASSLLAGPFLAGDDDNEQF
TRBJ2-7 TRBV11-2 ASSLELRGGSYEQY
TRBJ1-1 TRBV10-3 AIRGQATNTEAF
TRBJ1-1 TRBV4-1 ASSHGTGNGLGAF
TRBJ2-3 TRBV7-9 ASSWLPLRASTDTQY
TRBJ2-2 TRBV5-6 ASSLDGTGMNRELF
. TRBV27 ASRALGSYEQY
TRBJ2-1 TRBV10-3 AISSGSTPNEQF